This T cell receptor (beta chain) was sequenced during a study of T cells in severe cutaneous drug reactions. Study in general: Collected from acute- or recovery-stage patients: blister fluids/cells and PBMC.

A remark on this clonotype: What it binds is unknown.

The donors had carbamazepine-induced Stevens-Johnson syndrome or toxic epidermal necrolysis. TCR subtype-specific primers in iRepertoire multiplex PCR prepared libraries for bulk and single-cell sequencing. Input for bulk TCR libraries: roughly 90-550 ng RNA per sample. For each CDR3 protein, TCRdb gives one entry from its re-call of the multiplex PCR reads, without DNA. The sample is made up of approximately 20,000 distinct CDR3 sequences, and the top ten hold roughly 7.7% of it. General study points: All seven CBZ-SJS/TEN blister samples shared a public TCRbeta CDR3 at mean about 13%.

The CDR3 covers 14 residues. CDR1 is KGHDR and CDR2 is SFDVKD in the germline V gene. V usage is TRBV24-1 and J usage is TRBJ1-1; TCRdb's D call of TRBD1 is untestable without DNA. The clonotype originates from a human donor with toxic epidermal necrolysis, a severe cutaneous drug reaction. Sequencing was performed on PBMCs. CDR3: CATSDSWTGSGAFF.